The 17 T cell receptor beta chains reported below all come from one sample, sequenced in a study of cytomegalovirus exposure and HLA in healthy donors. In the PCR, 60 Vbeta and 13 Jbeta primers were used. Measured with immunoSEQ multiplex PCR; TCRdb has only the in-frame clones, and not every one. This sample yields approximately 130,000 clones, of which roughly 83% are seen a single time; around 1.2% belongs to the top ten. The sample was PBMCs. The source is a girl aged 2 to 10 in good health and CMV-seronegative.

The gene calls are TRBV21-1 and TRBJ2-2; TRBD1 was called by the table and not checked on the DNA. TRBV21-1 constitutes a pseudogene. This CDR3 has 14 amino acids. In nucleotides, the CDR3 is TGTGCCAGCAGACTACAGGGTACCACCGGGGAGCTGTTTTTT. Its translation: CASRLQGTTGELFF.

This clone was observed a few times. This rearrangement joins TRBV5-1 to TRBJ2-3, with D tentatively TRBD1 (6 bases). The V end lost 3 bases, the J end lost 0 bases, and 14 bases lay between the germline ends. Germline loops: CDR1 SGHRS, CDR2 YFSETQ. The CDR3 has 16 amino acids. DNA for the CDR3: TGCGCCAGCAGCTCTCGGGACATTACTAGCACAGATACGCAGTATTTT. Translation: CASSSRDITSTDTQYF.

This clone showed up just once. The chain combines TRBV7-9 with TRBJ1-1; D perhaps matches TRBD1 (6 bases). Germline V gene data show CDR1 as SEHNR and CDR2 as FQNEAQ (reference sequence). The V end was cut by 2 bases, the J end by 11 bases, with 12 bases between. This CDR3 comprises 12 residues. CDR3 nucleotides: TGTGCCAGCAGCTTACAGGGGCCCGAGGCTTTCTTT. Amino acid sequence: CASSLQGPEAFF.

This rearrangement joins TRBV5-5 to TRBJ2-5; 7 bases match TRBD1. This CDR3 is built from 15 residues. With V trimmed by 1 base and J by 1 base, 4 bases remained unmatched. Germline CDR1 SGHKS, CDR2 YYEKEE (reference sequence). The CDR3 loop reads CASSLLEGAQETQYF. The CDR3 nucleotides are TGTGCCAGCAGCTTGTTAGAGGGGGCCCAAGAGACCCAGTACTTC.

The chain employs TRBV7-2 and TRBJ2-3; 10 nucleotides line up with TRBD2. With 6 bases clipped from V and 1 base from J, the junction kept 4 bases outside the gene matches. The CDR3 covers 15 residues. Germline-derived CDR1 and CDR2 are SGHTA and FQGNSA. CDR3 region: CASRRLAGGTDTQYF. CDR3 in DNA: TGTGCCAGCAGACGACTAGCGGGCGGCACAGATACGCAGTATTTT.

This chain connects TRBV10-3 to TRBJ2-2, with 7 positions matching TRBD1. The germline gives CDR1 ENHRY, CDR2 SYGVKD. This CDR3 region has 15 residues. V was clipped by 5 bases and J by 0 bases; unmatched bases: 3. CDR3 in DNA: TGTGCCATCAGTACCGGGACAGCGAACACCGGGGAGCTGTTTTTT. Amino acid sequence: CAISTGTANTGELFF.

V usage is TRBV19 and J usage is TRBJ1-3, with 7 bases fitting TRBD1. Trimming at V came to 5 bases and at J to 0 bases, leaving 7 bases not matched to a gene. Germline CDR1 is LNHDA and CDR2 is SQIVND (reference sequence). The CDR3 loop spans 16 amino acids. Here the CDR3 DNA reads TGTGCCAGTAGTGCACAGGGGTTTGACTCTGGAAACACCATATATTTT. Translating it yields CASSAQGFDSGNTIYF.

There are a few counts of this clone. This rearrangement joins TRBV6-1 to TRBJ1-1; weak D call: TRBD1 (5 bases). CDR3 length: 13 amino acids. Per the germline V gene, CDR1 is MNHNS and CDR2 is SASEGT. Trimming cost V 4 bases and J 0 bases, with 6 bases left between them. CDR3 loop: CASSGQLNTEAFF. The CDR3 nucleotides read TGTGCCAGCAGTGGACAGCTGAACACTGAAGCTTTCTTT.

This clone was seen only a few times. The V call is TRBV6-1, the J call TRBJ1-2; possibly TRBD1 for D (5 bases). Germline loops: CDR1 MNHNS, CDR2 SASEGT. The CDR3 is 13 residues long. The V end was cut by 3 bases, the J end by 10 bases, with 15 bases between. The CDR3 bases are TGTGCCAGCAGTGAGGGGGGACGGACATCCTACACCTTC. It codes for CASSEGGRTSYTF.

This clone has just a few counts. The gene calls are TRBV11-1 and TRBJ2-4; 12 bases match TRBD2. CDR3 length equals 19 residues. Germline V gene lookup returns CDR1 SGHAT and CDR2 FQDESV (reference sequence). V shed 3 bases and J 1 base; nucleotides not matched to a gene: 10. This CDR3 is CASSLKGTSGSGAKNIQYF. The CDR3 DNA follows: TGTGCCAGCAGCTTGAAGGGGACTAGCGGGTCCGGGGCCAAAAACATTCAGTACTTC.

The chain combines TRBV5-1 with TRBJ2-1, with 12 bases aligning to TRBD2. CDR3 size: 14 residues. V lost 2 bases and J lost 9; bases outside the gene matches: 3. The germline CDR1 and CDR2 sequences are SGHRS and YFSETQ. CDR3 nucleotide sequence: TGCGCCAGCAGCTTTACTAGCGGGGGGCTTGAGCAGTTCTTC. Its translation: CASSFTSGGLEQFF.

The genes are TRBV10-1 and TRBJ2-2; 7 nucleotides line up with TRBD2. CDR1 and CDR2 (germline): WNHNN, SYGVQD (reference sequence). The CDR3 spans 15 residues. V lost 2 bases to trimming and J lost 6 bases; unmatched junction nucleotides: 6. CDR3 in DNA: TGCGCCAGCAGTGAGGGTCGGGAGGTCTCCGGGGAGCTGTTTTTT. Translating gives CASSEGREVSGELFF.

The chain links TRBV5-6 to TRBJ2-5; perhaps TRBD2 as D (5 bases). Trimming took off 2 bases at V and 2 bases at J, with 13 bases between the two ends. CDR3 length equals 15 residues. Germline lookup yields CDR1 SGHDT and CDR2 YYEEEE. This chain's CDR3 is CASSFWRLTQETQYF. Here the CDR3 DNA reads TGTGCCAGCAGCTTTTGGAGACTAACGCAAGAGACCCAGTACTTC.

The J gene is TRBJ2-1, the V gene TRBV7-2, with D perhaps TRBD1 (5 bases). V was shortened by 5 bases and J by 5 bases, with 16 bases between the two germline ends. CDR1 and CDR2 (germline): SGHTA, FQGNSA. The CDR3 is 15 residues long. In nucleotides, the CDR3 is TGTGCCAGCAGCCTAAGTCTGGGGCCACACAATGAGCAGTTCTTC. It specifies CASSLSLGPHNEQFF.

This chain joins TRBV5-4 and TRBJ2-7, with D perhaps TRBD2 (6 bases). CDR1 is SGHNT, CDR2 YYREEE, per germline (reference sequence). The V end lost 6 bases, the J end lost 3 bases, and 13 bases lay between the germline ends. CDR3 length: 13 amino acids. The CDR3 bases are TGTGCCAGCACCCAACGGGGGAACTACGAGCAGTACTTC. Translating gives CASTQRGNYEQYF.

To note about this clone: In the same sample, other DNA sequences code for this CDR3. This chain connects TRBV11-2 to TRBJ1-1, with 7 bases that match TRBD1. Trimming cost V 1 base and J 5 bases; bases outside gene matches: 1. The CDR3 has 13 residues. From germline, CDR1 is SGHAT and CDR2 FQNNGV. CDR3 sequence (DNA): TGTGCCAGCAGCTTAGGACAGGGAACTGAAGCTTTCTTT. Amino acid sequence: CASSLGQGTEAFF.

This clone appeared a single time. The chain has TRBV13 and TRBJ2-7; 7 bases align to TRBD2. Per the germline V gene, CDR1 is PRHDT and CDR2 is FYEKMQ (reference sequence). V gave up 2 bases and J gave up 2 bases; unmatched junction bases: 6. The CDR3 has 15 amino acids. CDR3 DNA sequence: TGTGCCAGCAGCTTAAGGGGACTAAAGGCCTACGAGCAGTACTTC. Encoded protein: CASSLRGLKAYEQYF.